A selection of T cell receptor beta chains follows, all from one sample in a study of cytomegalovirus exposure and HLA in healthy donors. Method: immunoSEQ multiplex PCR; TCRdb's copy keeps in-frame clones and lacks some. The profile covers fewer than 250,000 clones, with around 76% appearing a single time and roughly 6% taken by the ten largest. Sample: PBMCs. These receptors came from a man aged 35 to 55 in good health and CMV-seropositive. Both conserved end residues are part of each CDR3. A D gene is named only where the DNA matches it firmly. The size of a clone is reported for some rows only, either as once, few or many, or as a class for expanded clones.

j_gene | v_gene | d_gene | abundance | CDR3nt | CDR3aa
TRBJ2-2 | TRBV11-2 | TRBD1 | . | TGTGCCAGCAGCTCGGCAGGGGGTTGGACCGGGGAGCTGTTTTTT | CASSSAGGWTGELFF
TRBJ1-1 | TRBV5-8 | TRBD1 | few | TGTGCCAGCAGCTTTCCGTTGACAGGGCGGAACACTGAAGCTTTCTTT | CASSFPLTGRNTEAFF
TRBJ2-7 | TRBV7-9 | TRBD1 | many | TGTGCCAGCAGCCCGGGACAGGGCCCCTACGAGCAGTACTTC | CASSPGQGPYEQYF
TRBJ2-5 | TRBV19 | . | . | TGTGCCAGTAGTATCGATAGCGGAACAGCAGGAGAGACCCAGTACTTC | CASSIDSGTAGETQYF
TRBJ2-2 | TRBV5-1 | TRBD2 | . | TGCGCCAGCAGCTTGGCCCCGGGACTAGGCAGCACCGGGGAGCTGTTTTTT | CASSLAPGLGSTGELFF
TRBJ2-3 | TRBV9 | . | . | TGTGCCAGCAGCGTAGGGGGAGATTGGGCAGATACGCAGTATTTT | CASSVGGDWADTQYF
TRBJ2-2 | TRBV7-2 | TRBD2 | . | TGTGCCAGCAGCTTAGTAGGGACTAGCGGGAACACCGGGGAGCTGTTTTTT | CASSLVGTSGNTGELFF
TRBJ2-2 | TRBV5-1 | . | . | TGCGCCAGCAGCTTGTCCCGGTCGTGGACCGGGGAGCTGTTTTTT | CASSLSRSWTGELFF
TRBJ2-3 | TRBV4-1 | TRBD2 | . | TGCGCCAGCAGCCAAGGCGGGGGGACCACAGATACGCAGTATTTT | CASSQGGGTTDTQYF
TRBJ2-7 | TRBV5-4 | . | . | TGTGCCAGCAGCTTGGTTGCAGGGGAAGACGAGCAGTACTTC | CASSLVAGEDEQYF
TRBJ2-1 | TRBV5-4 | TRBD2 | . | TGTGCCAGCAGCTCTCTAGCGGACCCATACAATGAGCAGTTCTTC | CASSSLADPYNEQFF
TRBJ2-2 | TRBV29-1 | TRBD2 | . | TGCAGCGTTACCAGCGGGAGTAGGGGCACCGGGGAGCTGTTTTTT | CSVTSGSRGTGELFF
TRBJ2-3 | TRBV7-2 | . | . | TGTGCCAGCAGCTTTCGGGGTGGGGATACGCAGTATTTT | CASSFRGGDTQYF
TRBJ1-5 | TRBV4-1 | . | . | TGCGCCAGCAGCCAAGATCGAAGTCAGGGGAATCAGCCCCAGCATTTT | CASSQDRSQGNQPQHF
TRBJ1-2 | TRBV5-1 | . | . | TGCGCCAGCAGCCCCACCGCCGAGTATGGCTACACCTTC | CASSPTAEYGYTF
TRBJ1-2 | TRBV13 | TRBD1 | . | TGTGCCAGCAGCTTAGGCGTCAGGGGGACGCCAGTGGATGGCTACACCTTC | CASSLGVRGTPVDGYTF
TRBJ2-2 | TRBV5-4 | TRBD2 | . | TGTGCCAGCAGCTTCCCGGGAGGGCCCACCGGGGAGCTGTTTTTT | CASSFPGGPTGELFF
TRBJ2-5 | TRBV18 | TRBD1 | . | TGTGCCAGCTCACCTCTACCCCCGGGACAGACTTACCAAGAGACCCAGTACTTC | CASSPLPPGQTYQETQYF
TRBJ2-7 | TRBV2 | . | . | TGTGCCAGTACGAGGGGGAGCTCCTACGAGCAGTACTTC | CASTRGSSYEQYF
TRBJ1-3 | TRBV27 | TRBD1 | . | TGTGCCAGCAGTTTATCGGGACAGGGGTGGTCTGGAAACACCATATATTTT | CASSLSGQGWSGNTIYF
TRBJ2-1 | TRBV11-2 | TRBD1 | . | TGTGCCAGCAGCGTCGGGACAGGGGAGGGTGAGCAGTTCTTC | CASSVGTGEGEQFF
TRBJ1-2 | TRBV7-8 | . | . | TGTGCCAGCAGCTTAGCAGCGCGGAATATGGTTGGCGGCTACACCTTC | CASSLAARNMVGGYTF
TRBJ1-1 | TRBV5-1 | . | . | TGCGCCAGCACCCCTCAGGGGCTGAACACTGAAGCTTTCTTT | CASTPQGLNTEAFF
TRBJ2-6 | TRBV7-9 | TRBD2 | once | TGTTCCAGCAGCTGGGGCGGGGGGGCCTCCTCTGGGGCCAACGTCCTGACTTTC | CSSSWGGGASSGANVLTF
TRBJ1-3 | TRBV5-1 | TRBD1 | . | TGCGCCAGCAGCTCGACAGGGACTGGAAACACCATATATTTT | CASSSTGTGNTIYF
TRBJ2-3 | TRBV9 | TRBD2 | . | TGTGCCAGCAGCGTAGACGGGAGGGTGCATACGCAGTATTTT | CASSVDGRVHTQYF
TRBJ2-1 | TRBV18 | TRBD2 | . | TGTGCCAGCTCAGGGAGCGGGAGCTCCTACAATGAGCAGTTCTTC | CASSGSGSSYNEQFF
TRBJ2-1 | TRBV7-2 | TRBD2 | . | TGTGCCAGCAGCTCGGGCGGGAGGATCAATGAGCAGTTCTTC | CASSSGGRINEQFF
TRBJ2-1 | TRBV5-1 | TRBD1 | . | TGCGCCAGCAGCTTGGTTCGAGACAGGGGTAATGAGCAGTTCTTC | CASSLVRDRGNEQFF
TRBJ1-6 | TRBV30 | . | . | TGTGCCTGGAGTGTAAACAGAAATAATTCACCCCTCCACTTT | CAWSVNRNNSPLHF
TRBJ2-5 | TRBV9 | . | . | TGTGCCAGCAGCGTAGGGAGCGGCGATGAGACCCAGTACTTC | CASSVGSGDETQYF
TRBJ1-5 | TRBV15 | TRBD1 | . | TGTGCCACCAGCAGAGAAACAGGGGGGATATATCAGCCCCAGCATTTT | CATSRETGGIYQPQHF
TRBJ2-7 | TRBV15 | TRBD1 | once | TGTGCCACCAGCAGAGGCCGGGACAGGGACTACGAGCAGTACTTC | CATSRGRDRDYEQYF
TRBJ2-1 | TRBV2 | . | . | TGTGCCAGCAGTGAGAGCGGGCGATCCTACAATGAGCAGTTCTTC | CASSESGRSYNEQFF
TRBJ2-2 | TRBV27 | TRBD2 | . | TGTGCCAGCAGTTTTGCCGGGAGGGCCGGGGAGCTGTTTTTT | CASSFAGRAGELFF
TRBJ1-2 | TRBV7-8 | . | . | TGTGCCAGCAGCTTAATACAGGCCTATGGCTACACCTTC | CASSLIQAYGYTF